This T cell receptor (beta chain) was identified during a study of T cell repertoires in cytomegalovirus infection. Study information: Signatures in public TCR beta sequences pointed to both CMV infection and matching HLA type.

V lost 6 bases and J lost 9; bases outside the gene matches: 8. There are 13 residues in the CDR3. CDR1 is MNHEY and CDR2 is SVGEGT in the germline V gene. Remarks on this clonotype: Its antigen is as yet unknown.

TCRdb passed the reads through MiXCR, listing each CDR3 protein once. The sample has just over 450,000 distinct CDR3 sequences; about 42% are singletons. The sequencing here drew on cultured PBMCs, taken from culture after CMV antigen stimulation. This TCR was sampled from a human donor in good health (CMV status not recorded). Some clones in this sample may be carry-over from other donors' samples. The chain uses TRBV6-2 or TRBV6-3 and TRBJ2-1, with 7 bases fitting TRBD2. The CDR3 loop is CASSALGEGEQFF. The CDR3 DNA reads as TGTGCCAGCAGCGCTTTAGGGGAGGGTGAGCAGTTCTTC.